The 5 T cell receptor beta chains below come from one sample, sequenced in a study of metastatic and nonmetastatic thyroid tumors. TCRdb re-analyzed the PCR reads using MiXCR. Among approximately 70,000 clones listed, about 17% were seen once. No treatment of any kind had been given to any patient before thyroid surgery. The sequenced sample consisted of blood. Receptors were obtained from a female donor with papillary thyroid cancer or a benign thyroid nodule (not recorded which). Some clones in this sample may be carry-over from other donors' samples.

This clone was found many times. Written as DNA, the CDR3 is TGCAGTGCTATCAACAGGGGGCTGAGCACAGATACGCAGTATTTT. Encoded protein: CSAINRGLSTDTQYF. V usage is TRBV20-1 and J usage is TRBJ2-3; 9 bases map to TRBD1. V was clipped by 4 bases and J by 0 bases; unmatched bases: 5. CDR1 and CDR2 (germline): DFQATT, SNEGSKA (reference sequence). The CDR3 loop spans 15 amino acids.

Many counts were recorded for this clone. The chain joins TRBV14 to TRBJ2-7, with 9 bases that match TRBD2. Germline V gene lookup returns CDR1 SGHDN and CDR2 FVKESK. Germline trimming cut 1 base from V and 6 bases from J; bases unmatched to any gene: 10. This CDR3 has 16 amino acids. CDR3 sequence: CASSQALGLARGEQYF. For the CDR3, the DNA is TGTGCCAGCAGCCAAGCCTTAGGACTAGCGAGAGGCGAGCAGTACTTC.

In its sample, this clone was seen many times. V gene TRBV27 combines with J gene TRBJ1-5; D remains ambiguous. CDR1 is MNHEY and CDR2 is SMNVEV in the germline V gene (reference sequence). This CDR3 comprises 12 residues. Trimming shortened V by 3 bases and J by 3 bases, and 3 bases separated the two germline ends. CDR3 bases: TGTGCCAGCAGTTTGGCCAATCAGCCCCAGCATTTT. It yields the protein CASSLANQPQHF.

The table lists this clone with many counts. The CDR3 region is CASNMGPDRVTDTQYF. DNA for the CDR3: TGTGCCAGTAATATGGGGCCGGACAGGGTTACAGATACGCAGTATTTT. The V gene is TRBV19, the J gene TRBJ2-3; TRBD1 aligns across 8 bases. CDR3 length equals 16 residues. Germline trimming cut 7 bases from V and 3 bases from J; bases unmatched to any gene: 12. CDR1 and CDR2 from the germline V gene are LNHDA and SQIVND (reference sequence).

Many counts were recorded for this clone. The chain is built from TRBV25-1 and TRBJ1-1, with D possibly TRBD1 on 5 matching bases. The CDR3 runs to 16 residues. Per the germline V gene, CDR1 is MGHDK and CDR2 is SYGVNS. Trimming pared 4 bases from V and 1 base from J, leaving 16 bases between. The CDR3 DNA reads TGTGCCAGCAGTGCAAGGGGACGCCGTCCGAACACTGAAGCTTTCTTT. Encoded protein: CASSARGRRPNTEAFF.